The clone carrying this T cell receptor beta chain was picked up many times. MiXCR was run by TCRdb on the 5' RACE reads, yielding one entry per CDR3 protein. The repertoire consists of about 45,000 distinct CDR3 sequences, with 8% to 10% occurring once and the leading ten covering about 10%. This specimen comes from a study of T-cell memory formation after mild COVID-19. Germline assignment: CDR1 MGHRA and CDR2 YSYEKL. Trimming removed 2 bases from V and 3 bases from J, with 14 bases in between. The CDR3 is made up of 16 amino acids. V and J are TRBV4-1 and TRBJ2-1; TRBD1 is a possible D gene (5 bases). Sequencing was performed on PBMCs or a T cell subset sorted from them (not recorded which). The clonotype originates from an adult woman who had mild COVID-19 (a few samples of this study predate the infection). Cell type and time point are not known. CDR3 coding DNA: TGCGCCAGCAGCCAATTAGGGGCTACTAACTACAATGAGCAGTTCTTC. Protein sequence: CASSQLGATNYNEQFF.